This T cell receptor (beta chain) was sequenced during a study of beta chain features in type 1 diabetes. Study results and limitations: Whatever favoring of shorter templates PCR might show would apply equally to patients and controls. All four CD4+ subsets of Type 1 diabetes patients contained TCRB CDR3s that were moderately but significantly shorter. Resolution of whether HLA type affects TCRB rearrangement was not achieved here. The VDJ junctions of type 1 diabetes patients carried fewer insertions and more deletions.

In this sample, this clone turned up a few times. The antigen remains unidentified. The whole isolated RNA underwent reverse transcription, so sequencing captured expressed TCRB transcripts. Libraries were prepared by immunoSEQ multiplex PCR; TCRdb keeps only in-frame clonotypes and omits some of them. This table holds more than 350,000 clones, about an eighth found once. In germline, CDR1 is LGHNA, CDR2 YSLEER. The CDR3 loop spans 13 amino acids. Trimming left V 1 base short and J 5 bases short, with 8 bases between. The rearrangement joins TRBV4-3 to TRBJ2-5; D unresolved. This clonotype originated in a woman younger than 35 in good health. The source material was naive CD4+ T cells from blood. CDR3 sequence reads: CASSQVFGETQYF. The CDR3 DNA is TGCGCCAGCAGCCAAGTTTTTGGGGAGACCCAGTACTTC.